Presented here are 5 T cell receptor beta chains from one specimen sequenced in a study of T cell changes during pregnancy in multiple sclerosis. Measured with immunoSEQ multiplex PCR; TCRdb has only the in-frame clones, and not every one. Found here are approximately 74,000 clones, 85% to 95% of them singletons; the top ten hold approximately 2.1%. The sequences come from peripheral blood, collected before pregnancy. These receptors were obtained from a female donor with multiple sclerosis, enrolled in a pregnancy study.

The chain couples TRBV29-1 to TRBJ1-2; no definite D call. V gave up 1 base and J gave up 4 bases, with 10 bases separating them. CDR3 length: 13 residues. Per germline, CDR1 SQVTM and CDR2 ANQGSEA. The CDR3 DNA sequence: TGCAGCGTTGAAGCCGATGCTACCTATGGCTACACCTTC. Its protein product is CSVEADATYGYTF.

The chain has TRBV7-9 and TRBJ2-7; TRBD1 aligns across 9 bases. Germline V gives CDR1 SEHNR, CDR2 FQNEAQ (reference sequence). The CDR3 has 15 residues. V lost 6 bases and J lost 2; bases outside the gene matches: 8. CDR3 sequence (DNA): TGTGCCAGCAGGGGACGGACAGGGGAGGCCTACGAGCAGTACTTC. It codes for CASRGRTGEAYEQYF.

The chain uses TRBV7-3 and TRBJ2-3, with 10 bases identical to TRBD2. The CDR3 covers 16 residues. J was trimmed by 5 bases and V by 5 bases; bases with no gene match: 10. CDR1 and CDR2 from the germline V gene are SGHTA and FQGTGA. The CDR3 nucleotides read TGTGCCAGCAGCCCCGGGGCTAGCGGGAGTGTAGATACGCAGTATTTT. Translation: CASSPGASGSVDTQYF.

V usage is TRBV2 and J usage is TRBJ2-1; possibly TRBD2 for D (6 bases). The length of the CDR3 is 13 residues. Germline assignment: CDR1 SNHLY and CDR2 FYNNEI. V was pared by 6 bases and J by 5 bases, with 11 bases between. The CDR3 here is CASRGGVDNEQFF. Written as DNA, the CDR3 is TGTGCCAGCAGGGGGGGAGTAGACAATGAGCAGTTCTTC.

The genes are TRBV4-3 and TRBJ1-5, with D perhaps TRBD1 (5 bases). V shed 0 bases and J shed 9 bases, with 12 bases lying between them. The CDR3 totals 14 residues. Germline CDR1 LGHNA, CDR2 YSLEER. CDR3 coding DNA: TGCGCCAGCAGCCAAGATCAGGGCGAGTTGCCCCAGCATTTT. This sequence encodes CASSQDQGELPQHF.